Below, 21 T cell receptor beta chains from the same sample are listed, as sequenced in a study of T cell changes during pregnancy in multiple sclerosis. Produced via immunoSEQ multiplex PCR; TCRdb's table is partial and in-frame only. The sample records around 20,000 clones, around four fifths being singletons. This specimen was CD8+ T cells from peripheral blood mononuclear cells, taken in the first trimester of pregnancy. These receptors originate from a female donor in good health, enrolled as a control in a pregnancy study.

This chain links TRBV5-8 with TRBJ2-5, with 9 bases identical to TRBD1. The CDR3 has 16 amino acids. V lost 4 bases and J lost 4; bases outside the gene matches: 11. From germline, CDR1 is SGHTS and CDR2 YDEGEE. CDR3 sequence (DNA): TGTGCCAGCAGCCCAGTGGGACAGGGAGAGAGAGAGACCCAGTACTTC. It specifies CASSPVGQGERETQYF.

The gene calls are TRBV7-6 and TRBJ2-3, with 13 bases fitting TRBD2. Losses at the gene ends were 4 bases for V and 3 bases for J; bases not matched to a gene: 7. The length of the CDR3 is 17 residues. Germline V gene sequence: CDR1 SGHVS, CDR2 FNYEAQ. This chain's CDR3 is CASSSPPLAGGTDTQYF. CDR3 nucleotides: TGTGCCAGCAGCTCCCCACCACTAGCGGGGGGGACAGATACGCAGTATTTT.

This clone was observed once. V usage is TRBV15 and J usage is TRBJ2-7, with 8 bases lining up with TRBD2. The CDR3 spans 16 residues. In germline, CDR1 is LNHNV, CDR2 YYDKDF (reference sequence). V shed 1 base, J shed 3 bases, and the junction held 8 bases outside the gene matches. CDR3 nucleotides: TGTGCCACCAGCAGAGTCCCGACTAGCGTTAACTACGAGCAGTACTTC. Translation: CATSRVPTSVNYEQYF. Variable domain in full (rest from reference TRBV15 and TRBJ2-7): DAMVIQNPRYQVTQFGKPVTLSCSQTLNHNVMYWYQQKSSQAPKLLFHYYDKDFNNEADTPDNFQSRRPNTSFCFLDIRSPGLGDTAMYLCATSRVPTSVNYEQYFGPGTRLTVT.

The rearrangement joins TRBV10-2 to TRBJ2-7, with D possibly being TRBD2 (5 bases). V was shortened by 8 bases and J by 3 bases, with 14 bases between the two germline ends. This CDR3 is built from 13 residues. Germline V gene data show CDR1 as WSHSY and CDR2 as SAAADI. The CDR3 DNA follows: TGCGCCAGCGGTTCCGGAGGATTCTACGAGCAGTACTTC. Its translation: CASGSGGFYEQYF.

The rearrangement joins TRBV4-1 to TRBJ2-7, with D possibly being TRBD2 (6 bases). Germline CDR1 is MGHRA and CDR2 is YSYEKL. The CDR3 totals 13 residues. V was trimmed by 4 bases and J by 4 bases, leaving 11 bases between them. The CDR3 here is CASSLGLVYEQYF. The CDR3 DNA reads TGCGCCAGCAGCCTGGGACTGGTGTACGAGCAGTACTTC.

The chain combines TRBV5-1 with TRBJ1-2, with 7 bases identical to TRBD1. V shed 5 bases, J shed 5 bases, and the junction held 12 bases outside the gene matches. The CDR3 consists of 15 residues. The V gene's germline CDR1 is SGHRS and CDR2 YFSETQ. CDR3 sequence: CASSRKGGLGYGYTF. Written as DNA, the CDR3 is TGCGCCAGCAGTAGGAAAGGGGGCTTGGGTTATGGCTACACCTTC.

The rearrangement links TRBV7-7 to TRBJ2-1; 7 bases are a match to TRBD2. Germline V gene lookup returns CDR1 SSHAT and CDR2 FNYEAQ (reference sequence). J was trimmed by 5 bases and V by 2 bases; bases with no gene match: 6. The CDR3 sequence is 15 residues long. The CDR3 DNA reads as TGTGCCAGCAGCTTACGGCTAGCGGTTGACAATGAGCAGTTCTTC. Its translation is CASSLRLAVDNEQFF.

The rearrangement joins TRBV4-2 to TRBJ2-5, with TRBD2 matching over 7 bases. The J call may be incorrect, as the DNA end agrees better with TRBJ2-7. Germline V gives CDR1 LGHNA, CDR2 YNFKEQ. The CDR3 has 16 amino acids. The DNA for the CDR3 is TGTGCCAGCAGCCAAGAACCGGGGGGACCCTCCTACGAGCAGTACTTC. Protein sequence: CASSQEPGGPSYEQYF.

This clone showed up just once. The J gene is TRBJ2-7, the V gene TRBV9; 7 bases map to TRBD1. V lost 0 bases to trimming and J lost 5 bases; unmatched junction nucleotides: 11. This CDR3 region has 16 residues. In germline, CDR1 is SGDLS, CDR2 YYNGEE. CDR3 nucleotides: TGTGCCAGCAGCGTAGGAGAGGGGGCCCTTTCCCACGAGCAGTACTTC. Protein: CASSVGEGALSHEQYF.

V and J are TRBV18 and TRBJ2-7; 16 bases line up with TRBD2. Germline CDR1 and CDR2: KGHSH and LQKENI. V was clipped by 2 bases and J by 5 bases; unmatched bases: 6. The CDR3 runs to 17 residues. CDR3 sequence reads: CASSPGTSGRETDEQYF. In nucleotides, the CDR3 is TGTGCCAGCTCACCAGGGACTAGCGGGAGGGAAACGGACGAGCAGTACTTC.

On this clone itself: The DNA is omitted, as the CDR3 cannot be located on it reliably, and the CDR3 follows TCRdb's listing. V is TRBV6-5 and J is TRBJ2-7; the listed D gene, TRBD1, was not tested against the DNA. The germline V gene encodes CDR1 MNHEY and CDR2 SVGAGI. The CDR3 contains 15 residues when both ends are counted. The CDR3 loop is CASSSSAGGSYEQYF.

V is TRBV7-9 and J is TRBJ1-1; 7 bases are shared with TRBD1. Germline trimming cut 5 bases from V and 0 bases from J; bases unmatched to any gene: 6. Germline V lookup: CDR1 SEHNR, CDR2 FQNEAQ (reference sequence). The CDR3 has 15 amino acids. The CDR3 sequence is CASSALQGLNTEAFF. In DNA, the CDR3 is TGTGCCAGCAGCGCACTACAGGGGCTGAACACTGAAGCTTTCTTT.

J is TRBJ1-2 and V is TRBV29-1, with TRBD1 matching over 10 bases. The CDR3 runs 13 residues. CDR1 is SQVTM and CDR2 is ANQGSEA in the germline V gene. Trimming took 7 bases from V and 6 from J; bases not matched to a gene: 8. The CDR3 loop reads CSDASGTGDGYTF. The DNA of the CDR3 is TGCAGCGACGCCTCCGGGACAGGGGATGGCTACACCTTC.

The chain couples TRBV5-6 to TRBJ2-5; 11 nucleotides line up with TRBD2. This CDR3 is built from 15 residues. CDR1 and CDR2 (germline): SGHDT, YYEEEE. Unmatched junction bases numbered 5, after V lost 2 bases and J lost 5 bases. CDR3 amino acids: CASSLDRTSGETQYF. CDR3 bases: TGTGCCAGCAGCTTAGACCGGACTAGCGGGGAGACCCAGTACTTC.

This clone has just a few counts. The CDR3 region is CASSQSSGGREKLFF. Here the CDR3 DNA reads TGTGCCAGCAGCCAGTCATCGGGGGGCAGGGAAAAACTGTTTTTT. The gene calls are TRBV7-9 and TRBJ1-4, with D perhaps TRBD1 (6 bases). V lost 5 bases to trimming and J lost 8 bases, with 18 bases between them. The CDR3 extends over 15 amino acids. Germline V gives CDR1 SEHNR, CDR2 FQNEAQ (reference sequence).

In its sample, this clone was seen once. The chain has TRBV7-9 and TRBJ2-1, with TRBD2 matching 15 bases. V lost 5 bases and J lost 2; bases outside the gene matches: 7. CDR1 and CDR2 (germline): SEHNR, FQNEAQ (reference sequence). This CDR3 region has 18 residues. CDR3 amino acids: CASSRGLAGGQTYNEQFF. The CDR3, as DNA: TGTGCCAGCAGCCGGGGACTAGCGGGGGGACAAACCTACAATGAGCAGTTCTTC.

The chain couples TRBV7-9 to TRBJ2-1, with D possibly being TRBD2 (5 bases). V lost 1 base and J lost 5, with 6 bases in between. CDR1 and CDR2 from the germline V gene are SEHNR and FQNEAQ (reference sequence). The CDR3 is 13 amino acids. The CDR3 region is CASSLGGHNEQFF. The CDR3 DNA follows: TGTGCCAGCAGCTTAGGCGGGCACAATGAGCAGTTCTTC.

This chain links TRBV6-1 with TRBJ2-6, with 7 nucleotides matching TRBD1. J gave up 1 base and V 3 bases, and 0 bases lay outside the gene matches. CDR1 MNHNS and CDR2 SASEGT come from the germline V gene. This CDR3 spans 15 amino acids. The CDR3 DNA follows: TGTGCCAGCAGTGACAGGGGGTCTGGGGCCAACGTCCTGACTTTC. Translation: CASSDRGSGANVLTF.

V and J are TRBV5-6 and TRBJ2-7; TRBD1 matches at 8 bases. J lost 0 bases, V lost 2 bases, and 1 base had no gene match. CDR1 and CDR2 from the germline V gene are SGHDT and YYEEEE. The CDR3 runs 14 residues. CDR3 amino acids: CASSFGTGSYEQYF. In nucleotides, the CDR3 is TGTGCCAGCAGCTTCGGGACAGGCTCCTACGAGCAGTACTTC.

This chain links TRBV27 with TRBJ1-2, with D perhaps TRBD1 (6 bases). The CDR3 contains 12 residues. The V gene's germline CDR1 is MNHEY and CDR2 SMNVEV (reference sequence). Trimming cost V 6 bases and J 5 bases, with 10 bases left between them. The CDR3 spells CASRGGGYGYTF. The CDR3 nucleotides read TGTGCCAGCAGAGGGGGTGGTTATGGCTACACCTTC.

The chain is built from TRBV27 and TRBJ2-1; 11 bases fit TRBD1. CDR3 length equals 14 residues. Losses at the gene ends were 4 bases for V and 6 bases for J; bases not matched to a gene: 2. The germline V gene has CDR1 MNHEY and CDR2 SMNVEV (reference sequence). In DNA, the CDR3 is TGTGCCAGCAGTTCGGACAGGGGGCTCAATGAGCAGTTCTTC. Amino acid sequence: CASSSDRGLNEQFF.